This T cell receptor beta chain was recovered during a study of T-cell reconstitution after alpha-beta-depleted transplantation in children. For TCRbeta, the library was prepared with unique molecular identifiers. In TCRdb, the PCR reads were re-called with MiXCR into one record per CDR3 protein. The sample yields 280,000 or so distinct CDR3 sequences, approximately 10% seen once. Study observations and caveats: There were reportedly several hundred expanded graft clones from which alpha-beta T cells came about two months after transplant.

At least ten counts were recorded for this clonotype. Its antigen is not identified. Sequenced here: peripheral blood, sampled 180 days after TCRalphabeta/CD19-depleted stem cell transplant. The sequence derives from a male patient aged 2-9 years who had a stem cell transplant for chronic granulomatous disease, so the T cells may come from the graft donor.

CDR3 protein: CSARTTSGSGWETQYF. CDR3 sequence (DNA): TGCAGTGCTAGGACGACTAGCGGGAGTGGGTGGGAGACCCAGTACTTC. This chain uses TRBV20-1 with TRBJ2-5; 12 nucleotides agree with TRBD2. Germline V gene data show CDR1 as DFQATT and CDR2 as SNEGSKA (reference sequence). The CDR3 runs 16 residues. V lost 3 bases and J lost 5; bases outside the gene matches: 10.